Listed below are T cell receptor beta chains from one sample, sequenced in a study of metastatic and nonmetastatic thyroid tumors. TCRdb reanalyzed the PCR reads with MiXCR. The repertoire consists of fewer than 8,500 clones, with approximately 40% occurring once and the leading ten covering 23%. The sample comprised tumor tissue. These receptors originate from a female donor with papillary thyroid cancer or a benign thyroid nodule (not recorded which). Some clones in this sample may be carry-over from other donors' samples. The CDR3 runs from the conserved cysteine through the conserved F or W. Fields, in order: D gene, J gene, clone size, V gene, CDR3 protein, CDR3 DNA. The D gene is left open where the match is weak. The size entry is marked missing in some rows and otherwise reads once, few, many or a size class.

D: -
J: TRBJ1-2
size: medium-sized
V: TRBV2
CDR3: CASRGDIGYTF
DNA: TGTGCCAGCAGGGGAGATATAGGCTACACCTTC

D: -
J: TRBJ1-1
size: large
V: TRBV19
CDR3: CASSIVDTEAFF
DNA: TGTGCCAGTAGTATAGTTGATACTGAAGCTTTCTTT

D: -
J: TRBJ2-3
size: -
V: TRBV3-1
CDR3: CASSQALTSADTQYF
DNA: TGTGCCAGCAGCCAAGCCCTGACTAGTGCAGATACGCAGTATTTT

D: TRBD1
J: TRBJ2-1
size: -
V: TRBV19
CDR3: CASSTPGQGDFYNEQFF
DNA: TGTGCCAGTAGTACCCCGGGACAGGGCGATTTTTACAATGAGCAGTTCTTC

D: -
J: TRBJ2-3
size: -
V: TRBV15
CDR3: CATSRDNWGTTDTQYF
DNA: TGTGCCACCAGCAGAGATAATTGGGGAACCACAGATACGCAGTATTTT

D: -
J: TRBJ2-7
size: -
V: TRBV4-3
CDR3: CASSQDRGYEQYF
DNA: TGCGCCAGCAGCCAAGATAGGGGTTACGAGCAGTACTTC

D: -
J: TRBJ1-5
size: -
V: TRBV20-1
CDR3: CSARDGAGNQPQHF
DNA: TGCAGTGCTAGAGATGGGGCCGGCAATCAGCCCCAGCATTTT

D: -
J: TRBJ2-7
size: -
V: TRBV5-1
CDR3: CASSLVEGFEQYF
DNA: TGCGCCAGCAGCTTGGTGGAGGGGTTTGAGCAGTACTTC

D: -
J: TRBJ2-7
size: -
V: TRBV30
CDR3: CASSDPYEQYF
DNA: TGTGCCTCTTCGGACCCCTACGAGCAGTACTTC

D: TRBD2
J: TRBJ2-5
size: -
V: TRBV6-1
CDR3: CASRTSGSETQYF
DNA: TGTGCCAGCCGGACTAGCGGGAGCGAGACCCAGTACTTC

D: -
J: TRBJ2-7
size: few
V: TRBV6-2/TRBV6-3
CDR3: CASSYSAGEAGEQYF
DNA: TGTGCCAGCAGTTACTCAGCAGGGGAGGCGGGAGAGCAGTACTTC

D: -
J: TRBJ2-7
size: -
V: TRBV20-1
CDR3: CSASGGWAYEQYF
DNA: TGCAGTGCTTCCGGCGGGTGGGCCTACGAGCAGTACTTC

D: -
J: TRBJ2-2
size: few
V: TRBV6-4
CDR3: CASSDSGTGELFF
DNA: TGTGCCAGCAGTGACTCCGGCACCGGGGAGCTGTTTTTT

D: -
J: TRBJ2-2
size: -
V: TRBV6-2/TRBV6-3
CDR3: CASSYKAIGELFF
DNA: TGTGCCAGCAGTTACAAGGCTATCGGGGAGCTGTTTTTT

D: -
J: TRBJ2-2
size: few
V: TRBV19
CDR3: CASSQGSSGELFF
DNA: TGTGCCAGTAGTCAGGGGAGCTCCGGGGAGCTGTTTTTT

D: -
J: TRBJ1-2
size: large
V: TRBV6-1
CDR3: CASSQVRANYGYTF
DNA: TGTGCCAGCAGTCAGGTCCGAGCTAACTATGGCTACACCTTC

D: -
J: TRBJ1-1
size: -
V: TRBV30
CDR3: CAWRQNTEAFF
DNA: TGTGCCTGGAGACAGAACACTGAAGCTTTCTTT

D: -
J: TRBJ2-7
size: few
V: TRBV28
CDR3: CASTPGGAYEQYF
DNA: TGTGCCAGCACCCCAGGTGGGGCCTACGAGCAGTACTTC

D: -
J: TRBJ2-3
size: -
V: TRBV5-5
CDR3: CASSGRTVSTDTQYF
DNA: TGTGCCAGCAGCGGACGGACAGTCAGCACAGATACGCAGTATTTT

D: TRBD1
J: TRBJ1-1
size: few
V: TRBV2
CDR3: CASSEVRGENTEAFF
DNA: TGTGCCAGCAGTGAAGTCAGGGGGGAGAACACTGAAGCTTTCTTT

D: -
J: TRBJ1-5
size: -
V: TRBV20-1
CDR3: CSAREGGREVQPQHF
DNA: TGCAGTGCTAGAGAGGGTGGTAGGGAGGTTCAGCCCCAGCATTTT

D: -
J: TRBJ1-1
size: -
V: TRBV18
CDR3: CASSLTHGLVNTEAFF
DNA: TGTGCCAGCTCACTAACTCACGGTTTGGTGAACACTGAAGCTTTCTTT

D: -
J: TRBJ2-5
size: -
V: TRBV11-1
CDR3: CASSFEVQETQYF
DNA: TGTGCCAGCAGCTTCGAAGTCCAAGAGACCCAGTACTTC

D: -
J: TRBJ1-3
size: -
V: TRBV28
CDR3: CARSDPGQAISGNTIYF
DNA: TGTGCCAGAAGCGACCCGGGGCAGGCAATCTCTGGAAACACCATATATTTT

D: TRBD2
J: TRBJ2-5
size: large
V: TRBV6-2/TRBV6-3
CDR3: CASSPPSSGFETQYF
DNA: TGTGCCAGCAGTCCCCCCTCTAGCGGGTTTGAGACCCAGTACTTC

D: -
J: TRBJ2-1
size: -
V: TRBV7-9
CDR3: CASSFGGPYNEQFF
DNA: TGTGCCAGCAGCTTCGGGGGGCCCTACAATGAGCAGTTCTTC

D: -
J: TRBJ1-2
size: -
V: TRBV20-1
CDR3: CSARESLRAYGYTF
DNA: TGCAGTGCTAGAGAAAGCTTACGGGCCTATGGCTACACCTTC

D: -
J: TRBJ2-7
size: few
V: TRBV27
CDR3: CTSKGSATSPLEQYF
DNA: TGTACCAGCAAGGGGAGTGCGACATCCCCCCTCGAGCAGTACTTC

D: -
J: TRBJ2-7
size: medium-sized
V: TRBV2
CDR3: CASEQGAYEQYF
DNA: TGTGCCAGCGAACAGGGCGCCTACGAGCAGTACTTC

D: -
J: TRBJ2-7
size: -
V: TRBV20-1
CDR3: CSAPNLGSNADDQYF
DNA: TGCAGTGCGCCAAACCTTGGGTCAAACGCCGACGATCAGTACTTC

D: -
J: TRBJ2-7
size: -
V: TRBV20-1
CDR3: CSARGSYGDEQYF
DNA: TGCAGTGCTAGAGGGTCTTATGGGGACGAGCAGTACTTC

D: TRBD1
J: TRBJ2-7
size: few
V: TRBV20-1
CDR3: CSATNTGTDFYEQYF
DNA: TGCAGTGCTACCAACACCGGGACAGACTTTTACGAGCAGTACTTC

D: -
J: TRBJ1-5
size: -
V: TRBV19
CDR3: CASTYRISNQPQHF
DNA: TGTGCCAGTACGTACAGAATAAGCAATCAGCCCCAGCATTTT

D: -
J: TRBJ1-1
size: few
V: TRBV6-1
CDR3: CASSPGAGAVAFF
DNA: TGTGCCAGCAGCCCCGGGGCTGGGGCGGTTGCTTTCTTT

D: TRBD2
J: TRBJ2-3
size: -
V: TRBV9
CDR3: CASSVGTSGATDTQYF
DNA: TGTGCCAGCAGCGTAGGGACTAGCGGGGCCACAGATACGCAGTATTTT

D: TRBD1
J: TRBJ2-3
size: -
V: TRBV11-1
CDR3: CASILGPPGQAFTDTQYF
DNA: TGTGCCAGCATCTTAGGCCCTCCGGGACAGGCCTTCACAGATACGCAGTATTTT

D: -
J: TRBJ1-1
size: large
V: TRBV4-3
CDR3: CASSQDLVTEAFF
DNA: TGCGCCAGCAGCCAAGATTTGGTAACTGAAGCTTTCTTT

D: -
J: TRBJ1-1
size: -
V: TRBV20-1
CDR3: CSARGGGASAGTVNTEAFF
DNA: TGCAGTGCTAGAGGTGGCGGGGCCAGCGCCGGTACTGTGAACACTGAAGCTTTCTTT

D: TRBD1
J: TRBJ1-1
size: -
V: TRBV6-1
CDR3: CASREQGAATEAFF
DNA: TGTGCCAGCAGGGAACAGGGGGCTGCTACTGAAGCTTTCTTT

D: -
J: TRBJ2-7
size: -
V: TRBV30
CDR3: CAWAGSYEQYF
DNA: TGTGCCTGGGCCGGATCCTACGAGCAGTACTTC

D: TRBD1
J: TRBJ1-4
size: few
V: TRBV20-1
CDR3: CSATTGGREKLFF
DNA: TGCAGTGCTACTACAGGGGGACGGGAAAAACTGTTTTTT

D: -
J: TRBJ1-6
size: few
V: TRBV7-3
CDR3: CASSPEGRSNSPLHF
DNA: TGTGCCAGCAGCCCAGAAGGACGGAGTAATTCACCCCTCCACTTT

D: TRBD1
J: TRBJ2-3
size: -
V: TRBV2
CDR3: CASSPRTGWSTDTQYF
DNA: TGTGCCAGCAGCCCTAGGACAGGTTGGAGCACAGATACGCAGTATTTT

D: -
J: TRBJ2-1
size: -
V: TRBV7-9
CDR3: CASSTSMAYNEQFF
DNA: TGTGCCAGCAGCACCTCGATGGCCTACAATGAGCAGTTCTTC

D: -
J: TRBJ1-2
size: -
V: TRBV2
CDR3: CASSIGPSGFYGYTF
DNA: TGTGCCAGCAGTATTGGACCCTCCGGGTTCTATGGCTACACCTTC

D: TRBD2
J: TRBJ2-1
size: few
V: TRBV20-1
CDR3: CSAAAGTSELDEQFF
DNA: TGCAGTGCCGCGGCCGGGACTAGCGAATTGGATGAGCAGTTCTTC

D: TRBD1
J: TRBJ2-1
size: -
V: TRBV6-1
CDR3: CASILGQGAYNEQFF
DNA: TGTGCCAGCATCCTGGGACAGGGGGCCTACAATGAGCAGTTCTTC

D: -
J: TRBJ1-6
size: few
V: TRBV6-5
CDR3: CASSYSIPRGSYNSPLHF
DNA: TGTGCCAGCAGTTACTCGATTCCCAGGGGTTCCTATAATTCACCCCTCCACTTT

D: TRBD2
J: TRBJ2-4
size: -
V: TRBV20-1
CDR3: CSVAGEAKNIQYF
DNA: TGCAGTGTAGCGGGGGAAGCCAAAAACATTCAGTACTTC

D: TRBD2
J: TRBJ2-1
size: -
V: TRBV30
CDR3: CAWSPGLAEEQFF
DNA: TGTGCCTGGAGCCCCGGACTAGCAGAGGAGCAGTTCTTC

D: TRBD2
J: TRBJ2-1
size: few
V: TRBV12-3/TRBV12-4
CDR3: CASSLAGGPNEQFF
DNA: TGTGCCAGCAGCCTAGCGGGAGGGCCGAATGAGCAGTTCTTC

D: -
J: TRBJ1-2
size: -
V: TRBV15
CDR3: CATSRQGAGYGYTF
DNA: TGTGCCACCAGCAGACAGGGTGCTGGCTATGGCTACACCTTC

D: -
J: TRBJ1-1
size: -
V: TRBV6-1
CDR3: CASITKQNTEAFF
DNA: TGTGCCAGCATAACCAAGCAGAACACTGAAGCTTTCTTT

D: -
J: TRBJ1-6
size: large
V: TRBV15
CDR3: CATSRTNSPLHF
DNA: TGTGCCACCAGCAGAACAAATTCACCCCTCCACTTT

D: TRBD1
J: TRBJ2-2
size: many
V: TRBV12-3/TRBV12-4
CDR3: CASRSQTGVDGELFF
DNA: TGTGCCAGCAGGTCCCAGACAGGGGTAGACGGGGAGCTGTTTTTT

D: TRBD1
J: TRBJ1-5
size: many
V: TRBV6-2/TRBV6-3
CDR3: CASRGQSYSNQPQHF
DNA: TGTGCCAGCAGGGGACAGTCGTATAGCAATCAGCCCCAGCATTTT

D: -
J: TRBJ2-3
size: -
V: TRBV6-1
CDR3: CASSEAGGEADTQYF
DNA: TGTGCCAGCAGTGAAGCGGGAGGAGAGGCAGATACGCAGTATTTT

D: TRBD2
J: TRBJ2-3
size: -
V: TRBV6-2/TRBV6-3
CDR3: CASSFGTSGSTDTQYF
DNA: TGTGCCAGCAGTTTCGGGACTAGCGGAAGCACAGATACGCAGTATTTT

D: -
J: TRBJ1-3
size: -
V: TRBV5-1
CDR3: CASSLGTGGNTIYF
DNA: TGCGCCAGCAGCTTGGGTACGGGAGGAAACACCATATATTTT

D: TRBD1
J: TRBJ2-1
size: -
V: TRBV7-3
CDR3: CASSLRQGTHNEQFF
DNA: TGTGCCAGCAGCTTAAGACAGGGAACCCACAATGAGCAGTTCTTC